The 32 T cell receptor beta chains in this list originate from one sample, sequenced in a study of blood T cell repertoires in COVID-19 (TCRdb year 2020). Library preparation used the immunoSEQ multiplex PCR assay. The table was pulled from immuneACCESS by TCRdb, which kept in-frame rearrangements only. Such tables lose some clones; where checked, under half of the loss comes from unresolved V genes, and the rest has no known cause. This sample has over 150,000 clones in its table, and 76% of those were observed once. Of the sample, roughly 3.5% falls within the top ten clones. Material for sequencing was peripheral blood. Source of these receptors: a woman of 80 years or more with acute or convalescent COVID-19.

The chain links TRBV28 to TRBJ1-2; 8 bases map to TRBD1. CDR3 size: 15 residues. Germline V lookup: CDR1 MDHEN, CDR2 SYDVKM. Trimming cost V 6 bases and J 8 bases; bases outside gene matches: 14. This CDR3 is CASSRGQGGGWGYTF. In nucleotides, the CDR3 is TGTGCCAGCAGCCGAGGACAGGGCGGGGGCTGGGGCTACACCTTC.

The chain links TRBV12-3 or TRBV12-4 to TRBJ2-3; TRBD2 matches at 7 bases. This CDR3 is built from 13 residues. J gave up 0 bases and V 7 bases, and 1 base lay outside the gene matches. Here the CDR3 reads CASISGSTDTQYF. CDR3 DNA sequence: TGTGCCAGCATTAGCGGGAGCACAGATACGCAGTATTTT.

CDR3 coding DNA: TGTGCCAGTGGACAGAAGGCAGACTATGGCTACACCTTC. It yields the protein CASGQKADYGYTF. The chain links TRBV12-3 or TRBV12-4 to TRBJ1-2; weak D call: TRBD1 (6 bases). With 9 bases removed from V and 3 bases from J, the gap between germline ends came to 14 bases. The CDR3 extends over 13 amino acids.

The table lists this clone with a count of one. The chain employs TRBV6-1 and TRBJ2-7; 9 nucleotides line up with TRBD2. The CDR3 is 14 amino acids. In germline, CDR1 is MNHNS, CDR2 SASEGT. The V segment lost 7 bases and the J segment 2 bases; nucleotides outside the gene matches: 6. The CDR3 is CASIDGGRAYEQYF. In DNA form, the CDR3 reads TGTGCCAGCATCGACGGCGGGAGGGCCTACGAGCAGTACTTC.

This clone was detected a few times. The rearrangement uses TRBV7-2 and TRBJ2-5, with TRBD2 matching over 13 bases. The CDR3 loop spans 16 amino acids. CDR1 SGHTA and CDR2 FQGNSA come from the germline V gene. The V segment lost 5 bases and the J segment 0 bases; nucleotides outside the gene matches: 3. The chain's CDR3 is CASSAGLAGDQETQYF. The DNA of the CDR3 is TGTGCCAGCAGCGCCGGACTAGCGGGGGACCAAGAGACCCAGTACTTC.

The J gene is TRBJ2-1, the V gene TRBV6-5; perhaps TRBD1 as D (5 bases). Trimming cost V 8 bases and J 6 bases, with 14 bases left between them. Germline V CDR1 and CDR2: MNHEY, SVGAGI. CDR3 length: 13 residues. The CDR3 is CASGDWQGNEQFF. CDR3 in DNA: TGTGCCAGCGGGGATTGGCAGGGCAATGAGCAGTTCTTC.

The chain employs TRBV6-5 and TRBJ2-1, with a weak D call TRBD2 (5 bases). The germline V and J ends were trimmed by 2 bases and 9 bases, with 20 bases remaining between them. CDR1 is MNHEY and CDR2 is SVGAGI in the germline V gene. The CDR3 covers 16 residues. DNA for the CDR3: TGTGCCAGCAGTTACGAGGCGGGCCCTAGGGCGGCTGAGCAGTTCTTC. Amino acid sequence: CASSYEAGPRAAEQFF.

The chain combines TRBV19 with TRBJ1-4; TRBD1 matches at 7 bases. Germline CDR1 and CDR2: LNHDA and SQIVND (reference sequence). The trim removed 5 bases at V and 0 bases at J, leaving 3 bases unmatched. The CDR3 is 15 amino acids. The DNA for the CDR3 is TGTGCCAGTAGTCCCGGGACAGCAACTAATGAAAAACTGTTTTTT. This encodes CASSPGTATNEKLFF.

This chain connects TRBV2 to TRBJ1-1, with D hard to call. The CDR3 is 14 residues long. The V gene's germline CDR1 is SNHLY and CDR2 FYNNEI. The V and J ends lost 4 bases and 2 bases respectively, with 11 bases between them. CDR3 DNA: TGTGCCAGCAGTGTTCGTACACCTAACACTGAAGCTTTCTTT. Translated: CASSVRTPNTEAFF.

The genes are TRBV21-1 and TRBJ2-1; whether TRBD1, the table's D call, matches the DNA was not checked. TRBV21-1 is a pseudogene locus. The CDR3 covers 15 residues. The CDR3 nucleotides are TGTGCCAGCAGCAAAAAAGACAGGGGGAGGAATGAGCAGTTCTTC. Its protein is CASSKKDRGRNEQFF.

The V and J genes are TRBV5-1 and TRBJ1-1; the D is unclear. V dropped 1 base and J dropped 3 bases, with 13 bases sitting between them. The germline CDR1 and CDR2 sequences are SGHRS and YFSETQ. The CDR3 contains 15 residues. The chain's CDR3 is CASSLLVGLDTEAFF. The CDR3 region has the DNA TGCGCCAGCAGCTTGTTGGTGGGCCTGGACACTGAAGCTTTCTTT.

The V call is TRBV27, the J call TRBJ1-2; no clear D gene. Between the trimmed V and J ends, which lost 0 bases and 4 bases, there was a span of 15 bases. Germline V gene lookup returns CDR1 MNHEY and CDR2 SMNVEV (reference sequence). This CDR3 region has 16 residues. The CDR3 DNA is TGTGCCAGCAGTTTATCCTTGGCAGGCACAATCTATGGCTACACCTTC. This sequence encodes CASSLSLAGTIYGYTF.

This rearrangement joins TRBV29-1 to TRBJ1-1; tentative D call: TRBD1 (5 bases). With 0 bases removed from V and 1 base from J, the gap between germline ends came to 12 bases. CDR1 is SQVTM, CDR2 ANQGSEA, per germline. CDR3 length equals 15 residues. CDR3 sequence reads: CSVEDSEGKNTEAFF. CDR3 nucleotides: TGCAGCGTTGAAGATTCGGAGGGGAAGAACACTGAAGCTTTCTTT. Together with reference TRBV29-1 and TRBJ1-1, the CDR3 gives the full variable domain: SAVISQKPSRDICQRGTSLTIQCQVDSQVTMMFWYRQQPGQSLTLIATANQGSEATYESGFVIDKFPISRPNLTFSTLTVSNMSPEDSSIYLCSVEDSEGKNTEAFFGQGTRLTVV.

The CDR3 is CASSGQPGELFF. CDR3 coding DNA: TGTGCCAGCAGCGGGCAGCCCGGGGAGCTGTTTTTT. V usage is TRBV7-9 and J usage is TRBJ2-2, with unresolved D. The CDR3 is 12 residues long. Deletions cut 5 bases from V and 6 bases from J, with 7 bases between. Germline V gene sequence: CDR1 SEHNR, CDR2 FQNEAQ (reference sequence).

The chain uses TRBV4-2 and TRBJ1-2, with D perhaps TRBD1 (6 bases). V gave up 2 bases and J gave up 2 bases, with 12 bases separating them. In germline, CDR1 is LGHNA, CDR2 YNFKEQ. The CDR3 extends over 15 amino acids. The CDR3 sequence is CASSQPGQKNYGYTF. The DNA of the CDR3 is TGTGCCAGCAGCCAACCGGGACAAAAGAACTATGGCTACACCTTC.

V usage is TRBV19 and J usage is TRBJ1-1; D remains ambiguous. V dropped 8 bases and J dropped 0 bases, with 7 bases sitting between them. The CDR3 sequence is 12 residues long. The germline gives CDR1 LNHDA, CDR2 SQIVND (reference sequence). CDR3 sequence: CASRVLNTEAFF. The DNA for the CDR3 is TGTGCCAGTCGCGTCCTGAACACTGAAGCTTTCTTT.

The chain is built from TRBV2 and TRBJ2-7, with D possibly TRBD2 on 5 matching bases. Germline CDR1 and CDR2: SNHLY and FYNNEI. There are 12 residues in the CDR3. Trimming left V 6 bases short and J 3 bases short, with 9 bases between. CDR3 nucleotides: TGTGCCAGCAGCGGACTGTACTACGAGCAGTACTTC. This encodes CASSGLYYEQYF.

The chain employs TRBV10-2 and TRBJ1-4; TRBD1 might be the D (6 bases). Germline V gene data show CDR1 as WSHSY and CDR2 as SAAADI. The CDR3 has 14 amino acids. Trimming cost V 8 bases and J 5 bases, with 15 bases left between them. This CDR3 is CASSFGGANEKLFF. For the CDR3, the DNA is TGCGCCAGCTCTTTCGGGGGGGCAAATGAAAAACTGTTTTTT.

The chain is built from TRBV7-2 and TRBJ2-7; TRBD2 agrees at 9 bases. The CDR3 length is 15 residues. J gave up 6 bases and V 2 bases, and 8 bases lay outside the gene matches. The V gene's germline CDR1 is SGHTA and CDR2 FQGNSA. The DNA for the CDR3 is TGTGCCAGCAGCTTAAGGACTAGCGTGGGAGGCGAGCAGTACTTC. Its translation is CASSLRTSVGGEQYF.

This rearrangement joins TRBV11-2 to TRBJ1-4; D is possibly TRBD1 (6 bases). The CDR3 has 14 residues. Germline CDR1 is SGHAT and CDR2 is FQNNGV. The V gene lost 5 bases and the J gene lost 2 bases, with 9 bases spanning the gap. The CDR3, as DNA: TGTGCCAGCAGCGGACAGTACACTAATGAAAAACTGTTTTTT. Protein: CASSGQYTNEKLFF. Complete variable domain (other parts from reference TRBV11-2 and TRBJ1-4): EAGVAQSPRYKIIEKRQSVAFWCNPISGHATLYWYQQILGQGPKLLIQFQNNGVVDDSQLPKDRFSAERLKGVDSTLKIQPAKLEDSAVYLCASSGQYTNEKLFFGSGTQLSVL.

The CDR3 DNA is TGCAGTGCTAGTGGTCAGCCTAGTAATGAAAAACTGTTTTTT. Translating it yields CSASGQPSNEKLFF. This chain links TRBV20-1 with TRBJ1-4, with no clear D. The CDR3 contains 14 residues. CDR1 DFQATT and CDR2 SNEGSKA come from the germline V gene (reference sequence). V was cut by 3 bases and J by 4 bases, with 12 bases left in between.

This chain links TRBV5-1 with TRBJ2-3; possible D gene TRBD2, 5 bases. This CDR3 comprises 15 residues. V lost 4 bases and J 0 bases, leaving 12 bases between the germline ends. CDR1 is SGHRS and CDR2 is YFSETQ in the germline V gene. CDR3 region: CASSQSGISTDTQYF. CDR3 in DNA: TGCGCCAGCAGCCAATCCGGGATAAGCACAGATACGCAGTATTTT.

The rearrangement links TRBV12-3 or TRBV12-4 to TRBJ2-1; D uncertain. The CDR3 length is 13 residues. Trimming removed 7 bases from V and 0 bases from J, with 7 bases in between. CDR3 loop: CASIMSSYNEQFF. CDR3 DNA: TGTGCCAGCATTATGAGCTCCTACAATGAGCAGTTCTTC.

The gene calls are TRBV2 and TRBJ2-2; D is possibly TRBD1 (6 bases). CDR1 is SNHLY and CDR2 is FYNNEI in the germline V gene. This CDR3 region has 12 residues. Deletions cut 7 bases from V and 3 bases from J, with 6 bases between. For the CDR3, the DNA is TGTGCCAGCACAGGGGACACCGGGGAGCTGTTTTTT. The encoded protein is CASTGDTGELFF.

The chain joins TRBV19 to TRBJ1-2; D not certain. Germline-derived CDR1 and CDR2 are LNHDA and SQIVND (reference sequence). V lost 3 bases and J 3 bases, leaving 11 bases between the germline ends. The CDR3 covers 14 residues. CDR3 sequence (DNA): TGTGCCAGTAGTATCGCGGAGACTGACTATGGCTACACCTTC. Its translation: CASSIAETDYGYTF.

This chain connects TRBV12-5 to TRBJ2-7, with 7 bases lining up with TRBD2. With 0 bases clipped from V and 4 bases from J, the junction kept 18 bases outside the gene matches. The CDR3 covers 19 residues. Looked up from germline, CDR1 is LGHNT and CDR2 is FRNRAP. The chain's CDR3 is CASGLVTGSEGGRLYEQYF. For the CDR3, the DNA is TGTGCTAGTGGTTTGGTGACCGGGTCTGAAGGCGGGAGACTGTACGAGCAGTACTTC.

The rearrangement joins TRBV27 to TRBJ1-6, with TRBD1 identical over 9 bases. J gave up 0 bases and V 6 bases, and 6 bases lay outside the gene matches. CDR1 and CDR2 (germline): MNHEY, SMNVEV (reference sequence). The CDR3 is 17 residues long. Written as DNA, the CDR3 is TGTGCCAGCAGACAGGGGGCTCGTGACTCCTATAATTCACCCCTCCACTTT. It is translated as CASRQGARDSYNSPLHF.

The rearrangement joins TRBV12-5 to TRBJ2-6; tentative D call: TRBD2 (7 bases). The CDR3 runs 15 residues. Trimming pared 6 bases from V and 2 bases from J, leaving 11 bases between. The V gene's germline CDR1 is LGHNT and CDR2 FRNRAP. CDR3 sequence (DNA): TGTGCTAGTGGCCCCGGGGGGCCTGGGGCCAACGTCCTGACTTTC. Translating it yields CASGPGGPGANVLTF.

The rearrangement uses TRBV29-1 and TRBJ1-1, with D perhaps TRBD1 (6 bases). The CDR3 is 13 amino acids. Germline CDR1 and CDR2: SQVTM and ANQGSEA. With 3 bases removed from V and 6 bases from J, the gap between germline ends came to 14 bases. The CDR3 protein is CSVDGGARPEAFF. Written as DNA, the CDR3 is TGCAGCGTTGATGGGGGGGCCCGGCCTGAAGCTTTCTTT.

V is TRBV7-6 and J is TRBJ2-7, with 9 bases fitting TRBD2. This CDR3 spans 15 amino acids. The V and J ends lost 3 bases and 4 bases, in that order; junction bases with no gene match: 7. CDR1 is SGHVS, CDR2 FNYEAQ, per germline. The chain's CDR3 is CASSLGPSGIYEQYF. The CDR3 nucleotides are TGTGCCAGCAGCTTGGGGCCTAGCGGGATTTACGAGCAGTACTTC.

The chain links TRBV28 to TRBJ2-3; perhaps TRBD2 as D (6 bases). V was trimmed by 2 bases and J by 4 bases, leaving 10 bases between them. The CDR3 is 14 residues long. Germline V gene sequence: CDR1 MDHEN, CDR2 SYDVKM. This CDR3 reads CASSLRPGADTQYF. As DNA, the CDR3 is TGTGCCAGCAGTTTACGACCGGGGGCAGATACGCAGTATTTT.

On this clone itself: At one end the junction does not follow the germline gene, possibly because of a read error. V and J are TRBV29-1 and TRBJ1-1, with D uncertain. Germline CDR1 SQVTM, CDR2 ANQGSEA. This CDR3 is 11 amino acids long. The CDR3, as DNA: TGCAGCGTTGATTCGGGGTCCGTATCTATCTTT. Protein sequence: CSVDSGSVSIF.